This T cell receptor (beta chain) was captured in a study of blood T cell repertoires in COVID-19. Study-level information: Sources were T cells, B-cell-depleted T cells, or PBMCs; the material itself was cDNA or gDNA.

Repertoires were generated with immunoSEQ multiplex PCR, while TCRdb's copy carries only in-frame clones and drops some. The table includes roughly 250,000 clones, 70% to 80% detected once. CDR1 SNHLY and CDR2 FYNNEI come from the germline V gene. CDR3 length: 11 amino acids. The ends were cut back, 10 bases at V and 5 bases at J, with 11 bases in the middle. This clone has a single count. Sequenced input: peripheral blood. This chain links TRBV2 with TRBJ1-2, with D perhaps matching TRBD1 (5 bases). The receptor was isolated from an elderly woman with acute or convalescent COVID-19. The CDR3 bases are TGTGCCACATGGACATTGTATGGCTACACCTTC. Encoded protein: CATWTLYGYTF.